This T cell receptor beta chain derives from a study of Ad26.COV2.S vaccination and SARS-CoV-2 variants. Study-level results: Breadth measured for non-spike TCRs was similar across vaccine and placebo recipients.

To note about this clone: Its target is unknown.

The CDR3 is made up of 18 amino acids. J gave up 6 bases and V 3 bases, and 15 bases lay outside the gene matches. Germline V CDR1 and CDR2: SGHTA, FQGNSA. Clones were read by immunoSEQ multiplex PCR, and TCRdb kept only the in-frame ones, dropping some. The sample lists approximately 300,000 clones; over 80% were seen once. Treatment here: about 20 received Ad26.COV2.S at low or high dose, single or two shots; 5 received placebo; per-sample allocation not given. Collection of the samples took place on day 63 after the first injection of vaccine or placebo. This chain connects TRBV7-2 to TRBJ2-7, with TRBD1 matching over 12 bases. Source: peripheral blood, taken in a trial of Ad26.COV2.S vaccine versus placebo. The clonotype was recovered from a person between 18 and 65 years old who received the Ad26.COV2.S COVID-19 vaccine or a placebo. The CDR3 protein is CASSFRNRAGTGGAEQYF. As DNA, the CDR3 is TGTGCCAGCAGCTTTCGTAACAGGGCCGGGACAGGGGGCGCCGAGCAGTACTTC.